This entry describes one TCR beta chain. Its target is unknown. This specimen comes from a study of T cell responses to AZD1222 COVID-19 vaccine. General study points: Compared with day 0, the breadth and depth of the Spike-specific TCR repertoire rose significantly after two doses of AZD1222. Sampled repertoires all dated from after the peak T cell response. Close to half of spike-specific TCRs reportedly recognize unmutated variant regions.

Germline CDR1 reads LGHNA; CDR2 reads YNFKEQ. The ends were cut back, 2 bases at V and 6 bases at J, with 5 bases in the middle. The CDR3 length is 12 residues. Generated by immunoSEQ multiplex PCR, the TCRdb table keeps only in-frame clones and is missing some. The sample includes more than 150,000 clones, almost 90% seen only once; the top ten take 0.49%. This TCR was sampled from an adult in good health. The gene calls are TRBV4-2 and TRBJ1-5; D gene unclear. Sequences were derived from peripheral blood, sampled on day 0 of AZD1222 vaccination. The CDR3 coding sequence is TGTGCCAGCAGCCAAAACGGTCAGCCCCAGCATTTT. Translating it yields CASSQNGQPQHF.